What follows is one T cell receptor beta chain and its context. Its matching antigen is unknown. The sample's treatment: treatment-naive control, cytoreductive nephrectomy. The table came from immunoSEQ multiplex PCR; TCRdb's copy has only in-frame clones and leaves some out. The repertoire consists of more than 15,000 clones, with around 58% occurring once and the leading ten covering about 11%. The data are from a study of radiation and T cells in renal cell carcinoma. Findings and limits, study-wide: Compared with controls, irradiated tumors had more, larger dominant CDR3 motifs.

This sequence was found in a man aged 45-60 years with renal cell carcinoma. The starting material was tumor tissue, obtained from a patient whose treatment was nephrectomy without radiotherapy.

The CDR3 loop reads CASSQGGIGEKLFF. CDR3 nucleotide sequence: TGTGCCAGCAGCCAAGGGGGGATCGGGGAAAAACTGTTTTTT. This sequence joins TRBV4-2 and TRBJ1-4, with D possibly matching TRBD1 (5 bases). CDR3 length equals 14 residues. With 1 base removed from V and 8 bases from J, the gap between germline ends came to 11 bases. Germline CDR1 is LGHNA and CDR2 is YNFKEQ.